This T cell receptor beta chain was identified in a study of blood T cells in healthy people across ages. A J-beta primer mix and a sample-barcoded 5' primer were used in a second PCR of about 7 to 12 cycles. TCRdb recomputed calls from the 5' RACE reads with MiXCR, one row per CDR3 protein. The sample has roughly 800,000 distinct CDR3 sequences, about 53% seen once; the top ten hold roughly 37%. Worth noting for this clonotype: What it binds is not known.

Study-level points and caveats: With age, beta diversity per million T cells declined roughly linearly, significantly by roughly 40.

Germline assignment: CDR1 GTSNPN and CDR2 SVGIG (reference sequence). The length of the CDR3 is 13 residues. V gave up 6 bases and J gave up 0 bases, with 12 bases separating them. This receptor was identified in a man aged 80 or over in good health. The sample was blood. The chain combines TRBV30 with TRBJ2-7; D perhaps matches TRBD2 (5 bases). The DNA of the CDR3 is TGTGCCTGCATCGGAGGCTACTCCTACGAGCAGTACTTC. This encodes CACIGGYSYEQYF.